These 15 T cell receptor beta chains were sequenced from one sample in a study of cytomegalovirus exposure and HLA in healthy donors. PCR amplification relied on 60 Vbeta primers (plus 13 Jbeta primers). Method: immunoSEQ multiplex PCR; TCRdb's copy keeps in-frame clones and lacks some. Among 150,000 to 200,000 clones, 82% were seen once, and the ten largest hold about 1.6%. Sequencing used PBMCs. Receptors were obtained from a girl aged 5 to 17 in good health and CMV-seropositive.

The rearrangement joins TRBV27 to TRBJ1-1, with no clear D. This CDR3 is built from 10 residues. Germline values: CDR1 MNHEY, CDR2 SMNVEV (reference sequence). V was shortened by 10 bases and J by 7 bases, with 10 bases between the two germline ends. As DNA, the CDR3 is TGTGCCACCGAGAACGTTGAAGCTTTCTTT. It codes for CATENVEAFF.

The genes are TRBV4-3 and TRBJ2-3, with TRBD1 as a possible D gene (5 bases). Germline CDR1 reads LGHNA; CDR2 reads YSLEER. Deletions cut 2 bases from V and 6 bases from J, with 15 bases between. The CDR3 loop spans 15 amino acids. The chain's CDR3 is CASSQSGRAPDTQYF. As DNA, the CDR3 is TGCGCCAGCAGCCAATCTGGCAGGGCGCCGGATACGCAGTATTTT.

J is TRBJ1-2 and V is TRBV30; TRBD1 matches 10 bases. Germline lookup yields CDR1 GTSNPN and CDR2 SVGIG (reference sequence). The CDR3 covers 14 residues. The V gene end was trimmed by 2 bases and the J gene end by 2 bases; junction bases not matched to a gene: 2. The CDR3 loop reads CAWSPDRGNYGYTF. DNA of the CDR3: TGTGCCTGGAGTCCGGACAGGGGGAACTATGGCTACACCTTC. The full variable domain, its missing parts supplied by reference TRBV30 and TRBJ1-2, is SQTIHQWPATLVQPVGSPLSLECTVEGTSNPNLYWYRQAAGRGLQLLFYSVGIGQISSEVPQNLSASRPQDRQFILSSKKLLLSDSGFYLCAWSPDRGNYGYTFGSGTRLTVV.

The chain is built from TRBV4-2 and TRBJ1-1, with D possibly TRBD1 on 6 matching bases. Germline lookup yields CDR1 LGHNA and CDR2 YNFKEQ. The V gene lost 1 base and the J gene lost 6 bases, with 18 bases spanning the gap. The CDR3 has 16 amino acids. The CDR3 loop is CASSQVGGGLLAEAFF. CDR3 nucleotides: TGTGCCAGCAGCCAAGTAGGGGGGGGTCTTCTCGCTGAAGCTTTCTTT.

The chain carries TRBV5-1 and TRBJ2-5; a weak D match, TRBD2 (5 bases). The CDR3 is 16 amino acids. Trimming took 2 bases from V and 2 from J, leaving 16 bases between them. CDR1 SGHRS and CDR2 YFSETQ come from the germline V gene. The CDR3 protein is CASSFDLGMGQETQYF. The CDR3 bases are TGCGCCAGCAGCTTCGACCTCGGGATGGGGCAAGAGACCCAGTACTTC.

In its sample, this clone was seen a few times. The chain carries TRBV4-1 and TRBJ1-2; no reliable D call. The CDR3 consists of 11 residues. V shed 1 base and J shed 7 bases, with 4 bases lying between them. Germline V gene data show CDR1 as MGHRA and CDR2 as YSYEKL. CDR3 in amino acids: CASSQGGGYTF. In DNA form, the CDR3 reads TGCGCCAGCAGCCAAGGAGGTGGCTACACCTTC.

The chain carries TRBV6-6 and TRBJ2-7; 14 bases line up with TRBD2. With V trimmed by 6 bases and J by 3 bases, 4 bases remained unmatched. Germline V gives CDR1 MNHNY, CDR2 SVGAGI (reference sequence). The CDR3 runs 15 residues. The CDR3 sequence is CASRRLAGGLYEQYF. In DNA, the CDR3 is TGTGCCAGCAGAAGACTAGCGGGGGGGCTCTACGAGCAGTACTTC.

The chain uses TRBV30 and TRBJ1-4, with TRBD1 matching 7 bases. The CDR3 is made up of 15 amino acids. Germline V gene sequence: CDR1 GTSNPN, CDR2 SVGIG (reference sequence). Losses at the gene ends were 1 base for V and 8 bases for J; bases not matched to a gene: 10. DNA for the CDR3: TGTGCCTGGAGTGACGGAACAGGGGTTAGGGAAAAACTGTTTTTT. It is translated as CAWSDGTGVREKLFF.

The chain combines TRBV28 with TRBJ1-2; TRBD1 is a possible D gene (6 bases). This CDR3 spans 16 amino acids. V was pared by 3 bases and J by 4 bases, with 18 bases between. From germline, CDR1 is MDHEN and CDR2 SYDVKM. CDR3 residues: CASSLPQGTTSYGYTF. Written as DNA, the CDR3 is TGTGCCAGCAGTTTGCCACAGGGTACGACGAGCTATGGCTACACCTTC.

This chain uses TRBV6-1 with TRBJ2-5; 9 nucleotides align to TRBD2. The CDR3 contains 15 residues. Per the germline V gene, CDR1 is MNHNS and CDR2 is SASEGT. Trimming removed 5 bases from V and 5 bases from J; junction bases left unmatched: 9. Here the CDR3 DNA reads TGTGCCAGCAGTAAGCGGGGGGACATCTACGAGACCCAGTACTTC. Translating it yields CASSKRGDIYETQYF.

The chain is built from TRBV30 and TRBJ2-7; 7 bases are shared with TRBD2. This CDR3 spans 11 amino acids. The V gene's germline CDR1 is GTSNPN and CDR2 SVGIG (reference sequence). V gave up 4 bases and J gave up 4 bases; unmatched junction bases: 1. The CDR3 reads CAWIAGYEQYF. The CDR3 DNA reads TGTGCCTGGATAGCGGGTTACGAGCAGTACTTC.

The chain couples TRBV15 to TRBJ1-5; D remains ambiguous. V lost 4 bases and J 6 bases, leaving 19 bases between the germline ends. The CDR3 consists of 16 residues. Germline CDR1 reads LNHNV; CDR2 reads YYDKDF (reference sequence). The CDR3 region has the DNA TGTGCCACCAGCACAAGGGCGAGGGAAAGCGGTCAGCCCCAGCATTTT. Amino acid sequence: CATSTRARESGQPQHF.

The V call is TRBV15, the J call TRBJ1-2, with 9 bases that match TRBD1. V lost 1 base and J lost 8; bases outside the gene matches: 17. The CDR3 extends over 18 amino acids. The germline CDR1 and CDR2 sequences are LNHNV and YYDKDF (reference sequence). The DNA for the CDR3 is TGTGCCACCAGCAGAGCCGGGACAGGGTATCATCCTTCAGGGGGCTACACCTTC. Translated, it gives CATSRAGTGYHPSGGYTF.

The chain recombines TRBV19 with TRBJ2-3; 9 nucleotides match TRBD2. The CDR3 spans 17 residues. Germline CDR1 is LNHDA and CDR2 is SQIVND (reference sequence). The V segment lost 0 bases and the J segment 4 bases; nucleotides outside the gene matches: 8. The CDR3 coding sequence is TGTGCCAGTAGTATAGATGCGGGAGGGCCGCACGCAGATACGCAGTATTTT. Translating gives CASSIDAGGPHADTQYF. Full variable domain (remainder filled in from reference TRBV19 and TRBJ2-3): DGGITQSPKYLFRKEGQNVTLSCEQNLNHDAMYWYRQDPGQGLRLIYYSQIVNDFQKGDIAEGYSVSREKKESFPLTVTSAQKNPTAFYLCASSIDAGGPHADTQYFGPGTRLTVL.

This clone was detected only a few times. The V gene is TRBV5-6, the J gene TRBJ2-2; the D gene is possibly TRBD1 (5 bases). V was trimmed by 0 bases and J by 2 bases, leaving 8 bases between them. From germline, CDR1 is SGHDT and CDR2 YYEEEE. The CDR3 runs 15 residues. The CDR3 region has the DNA TGTGCCAGCAGCTTGGTAGGGGTCAACACCGGGGAGCTGTTTTTT. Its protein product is CASSLVGVNTGELFF.